The T cell receptor (beta chain) under discussion was sequenced for a study of response to subunit inactivated influenza vaccine. CDR1 and CDR2 (germline): MNHNS, SASEGT. V shed 5 bases and J shed 4 bases, with 12 bases lying between them. The length of the CDR3 is 13 residues. From the RT-PCR reads, TCRdb called clonotypes with MiXCR, one entry per CDR3 protein. The table has 600,000 to 700,000 distinct CDR3 sequences, 13% to 15% seen once. The rearrangement uses TRBV6-1 and TRBJ2-7; D might be TRBD2 (6 bases). The TCR was taken from a man aged 50 to 60 who received an inactivated influenza vaccine. Sample: PBMCs from blood, taken 14 days before vaccination. CDR3 nucleotide sequence: TGTGCCAGCAGTACGCCAGGGACTTACGAGCAGTACTTC. Translation: CASSTPGTYEQYF.